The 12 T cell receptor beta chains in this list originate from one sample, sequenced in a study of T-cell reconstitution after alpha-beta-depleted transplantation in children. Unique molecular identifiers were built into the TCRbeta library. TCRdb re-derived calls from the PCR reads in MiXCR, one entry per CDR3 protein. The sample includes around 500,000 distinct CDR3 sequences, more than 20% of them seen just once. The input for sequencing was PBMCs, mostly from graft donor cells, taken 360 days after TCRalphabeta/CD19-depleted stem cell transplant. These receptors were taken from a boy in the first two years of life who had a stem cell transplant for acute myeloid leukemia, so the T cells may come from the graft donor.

CDR3 sequence: CASSLGSPGTEAFF. The CDR3 region has the DNA TGCGCCAGCAGCTTGGGATCGCCTGGCACTGAAGCTTTCTTT. J is TRBJ1-1 and V is TRBV5-1; D uncertain. Germline CDR1 reads SGHRS; CDR2 reads YFSETQ. V lost 0 bases and J lost 4, with 10 bases in between. The length of the CDR3 is 14 residues.

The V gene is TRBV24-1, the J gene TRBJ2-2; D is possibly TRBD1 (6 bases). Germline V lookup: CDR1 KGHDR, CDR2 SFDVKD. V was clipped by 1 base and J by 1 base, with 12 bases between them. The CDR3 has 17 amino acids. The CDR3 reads CATSDLVGTLNTGELFF. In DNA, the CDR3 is TGTGCCACCAGTGATTTAGTGGGGACACTGAACACCGGGGAGCTGTTTTTT.

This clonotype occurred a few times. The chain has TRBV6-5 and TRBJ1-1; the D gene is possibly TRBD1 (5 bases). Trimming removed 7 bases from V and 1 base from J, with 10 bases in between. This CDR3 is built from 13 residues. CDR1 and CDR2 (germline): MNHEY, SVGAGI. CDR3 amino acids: CASINGGNTEAFF. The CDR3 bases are TGTGCCAGCATTAACGGGGGGAACACTGAAGCTTTCTTT.

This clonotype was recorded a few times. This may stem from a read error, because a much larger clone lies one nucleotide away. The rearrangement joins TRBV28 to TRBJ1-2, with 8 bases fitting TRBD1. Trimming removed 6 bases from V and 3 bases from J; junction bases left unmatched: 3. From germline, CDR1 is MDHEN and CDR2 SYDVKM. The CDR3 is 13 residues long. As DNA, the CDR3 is TGTGCCAGCAGGGAGACAGGGGACTATGGCTACACCTTC. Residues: CASRETGDYGYTF.

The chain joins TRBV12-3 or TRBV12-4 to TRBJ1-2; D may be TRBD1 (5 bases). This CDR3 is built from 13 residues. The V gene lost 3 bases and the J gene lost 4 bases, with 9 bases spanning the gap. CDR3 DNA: TGTGCCAGCAGTTTGAGAGGGGTCTATGGCTACACCTTC. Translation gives CASSLRGVYGYTF.

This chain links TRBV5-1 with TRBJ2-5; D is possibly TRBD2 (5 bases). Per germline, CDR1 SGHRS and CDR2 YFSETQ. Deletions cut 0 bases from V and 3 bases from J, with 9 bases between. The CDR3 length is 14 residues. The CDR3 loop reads CASSLADGKETQYF. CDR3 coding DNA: TGCGCCAGCAGCTTGGCGGACGGGAAAGAGACCCAGTACTTC.

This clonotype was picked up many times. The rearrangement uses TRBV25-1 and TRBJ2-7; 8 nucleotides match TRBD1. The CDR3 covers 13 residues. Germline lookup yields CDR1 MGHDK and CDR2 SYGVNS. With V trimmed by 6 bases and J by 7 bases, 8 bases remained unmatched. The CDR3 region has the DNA TGTGCCAGCAGGGACAGGGTTAGGTTGGAGCAGTACTTC. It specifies CASRDRVRLEQYF.

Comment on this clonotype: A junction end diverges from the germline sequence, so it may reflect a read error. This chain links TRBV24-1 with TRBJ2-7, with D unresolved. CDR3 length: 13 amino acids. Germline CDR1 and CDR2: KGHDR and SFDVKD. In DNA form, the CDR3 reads TGTGGCACCATTGACGGCAACTCCTACGAGCAGTACTTC. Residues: CGTIDGNSYEQYF.

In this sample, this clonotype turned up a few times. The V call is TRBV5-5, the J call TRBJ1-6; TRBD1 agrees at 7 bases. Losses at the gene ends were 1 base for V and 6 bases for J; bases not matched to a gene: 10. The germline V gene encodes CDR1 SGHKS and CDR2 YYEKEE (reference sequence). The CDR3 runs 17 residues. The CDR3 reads CASSLRSKGASNSPLHF. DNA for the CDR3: TGTGCCAGCAGCTTGCGTTCTAAGGGGGCGAGTAATTCACCCCTCCACTTT.

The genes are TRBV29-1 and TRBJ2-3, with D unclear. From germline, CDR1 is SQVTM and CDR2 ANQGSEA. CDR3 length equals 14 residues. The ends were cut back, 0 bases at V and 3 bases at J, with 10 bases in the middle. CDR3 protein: CSVEDQDVTDTQYF. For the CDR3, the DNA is TGCAGCGTTGAAGATCAGGACGTGACAGATACGCAGTATTTT.

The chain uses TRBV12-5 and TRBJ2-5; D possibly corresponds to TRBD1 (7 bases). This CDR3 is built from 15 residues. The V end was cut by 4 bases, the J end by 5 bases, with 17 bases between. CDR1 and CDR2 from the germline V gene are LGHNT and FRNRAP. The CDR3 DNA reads TGTGCTAGTGGTTCCAGCACAGGGGCGGGGGAGACCCAGTACTTC. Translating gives CASGSSTGAGETQYF.

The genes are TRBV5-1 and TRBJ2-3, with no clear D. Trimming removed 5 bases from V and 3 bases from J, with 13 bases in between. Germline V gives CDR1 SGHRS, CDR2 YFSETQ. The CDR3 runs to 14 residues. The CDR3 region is CASRLEARTDTQYF. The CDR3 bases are TGCGCCAGCAGGCTAGAGGCGCGTACAGATACGCAGTATTTT. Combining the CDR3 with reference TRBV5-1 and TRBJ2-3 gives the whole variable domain KAGVTQTPRYLIKTRGQQVTLSCSPISGHRSVSWYQQTPGQGLQFLFEYFSETQRNKGNFPGRFSGRQFSNSRSEMNVSTLELGDSALYLCASRLEARTDTQYFGPGTRLTVL.